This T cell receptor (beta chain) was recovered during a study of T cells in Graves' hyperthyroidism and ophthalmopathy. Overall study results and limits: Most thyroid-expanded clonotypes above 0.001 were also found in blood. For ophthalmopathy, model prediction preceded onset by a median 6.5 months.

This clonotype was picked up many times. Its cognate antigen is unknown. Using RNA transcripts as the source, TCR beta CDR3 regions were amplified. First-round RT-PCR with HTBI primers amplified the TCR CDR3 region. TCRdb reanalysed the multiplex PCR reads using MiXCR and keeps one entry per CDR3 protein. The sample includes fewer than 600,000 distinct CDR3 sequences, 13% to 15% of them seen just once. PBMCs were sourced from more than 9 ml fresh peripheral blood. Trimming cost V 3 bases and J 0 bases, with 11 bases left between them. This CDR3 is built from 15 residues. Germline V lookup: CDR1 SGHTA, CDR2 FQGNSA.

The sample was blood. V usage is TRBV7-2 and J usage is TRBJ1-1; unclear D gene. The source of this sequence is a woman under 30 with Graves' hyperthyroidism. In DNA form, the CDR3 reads TGTGCCAGCAGCTTGAGACTACGGATGAACACTGAAGCTTTCTTT. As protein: CASSLRLRMNTEAFF.